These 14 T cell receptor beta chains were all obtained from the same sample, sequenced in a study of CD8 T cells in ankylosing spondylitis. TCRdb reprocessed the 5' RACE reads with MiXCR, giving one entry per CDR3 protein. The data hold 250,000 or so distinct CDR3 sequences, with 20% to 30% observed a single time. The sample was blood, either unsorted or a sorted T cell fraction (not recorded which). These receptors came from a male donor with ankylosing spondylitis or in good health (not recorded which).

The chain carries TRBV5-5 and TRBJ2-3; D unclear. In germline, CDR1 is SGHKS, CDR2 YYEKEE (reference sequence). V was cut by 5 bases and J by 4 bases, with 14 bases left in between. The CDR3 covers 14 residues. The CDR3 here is CASRRWVEADTQYF. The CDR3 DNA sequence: TGTGCCAGCAGAAGGTGGGTCGAGGCAGATACGCAGTATTTT.

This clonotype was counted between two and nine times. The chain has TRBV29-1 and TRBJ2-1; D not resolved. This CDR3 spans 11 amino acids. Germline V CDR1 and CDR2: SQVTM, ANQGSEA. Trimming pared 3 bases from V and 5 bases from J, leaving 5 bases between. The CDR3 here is CSVDKHNEQFF. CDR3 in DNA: TGCAGCGTTGACAAGCACAATGAGCAGTTCTTC.

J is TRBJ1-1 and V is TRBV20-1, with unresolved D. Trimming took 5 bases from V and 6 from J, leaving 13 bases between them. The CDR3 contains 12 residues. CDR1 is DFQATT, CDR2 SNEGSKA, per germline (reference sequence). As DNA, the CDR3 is TGCAGTGCTTTCTCCCCCCCCTCTGAAGCTTTCTTT. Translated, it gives CSAFSPPSEAFF.

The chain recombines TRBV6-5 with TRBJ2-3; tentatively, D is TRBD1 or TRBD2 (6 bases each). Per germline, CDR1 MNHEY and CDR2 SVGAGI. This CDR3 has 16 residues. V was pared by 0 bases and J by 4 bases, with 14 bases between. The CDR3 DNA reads TGTGCCAGCAGTTACTCGGGGGGCGCGCGCCCAGATACGCAGTATTTT. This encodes CASSYSGGARPDTQYF.

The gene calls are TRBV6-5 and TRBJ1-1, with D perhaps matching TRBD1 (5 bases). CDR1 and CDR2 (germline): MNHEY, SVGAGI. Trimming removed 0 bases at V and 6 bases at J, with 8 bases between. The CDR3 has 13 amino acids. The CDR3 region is CASSYSTGPEAFF. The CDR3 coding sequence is TGTGCCAGCAGTTACTCAACGGGGCCTGAAGCTTTCTTT.

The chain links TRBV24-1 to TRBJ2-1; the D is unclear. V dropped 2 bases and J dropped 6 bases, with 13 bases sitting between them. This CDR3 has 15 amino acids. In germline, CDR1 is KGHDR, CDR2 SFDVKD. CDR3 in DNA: TGTGCCACCAGTGATTCCCGGACCGAAGGCAATGAGCAGTTCTTC. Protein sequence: CATSDSRTEGNEQFF.

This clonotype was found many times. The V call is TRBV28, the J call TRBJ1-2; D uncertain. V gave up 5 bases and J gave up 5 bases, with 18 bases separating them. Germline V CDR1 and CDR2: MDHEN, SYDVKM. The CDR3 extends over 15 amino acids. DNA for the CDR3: TGTGCCAGCAGTCGGGCGTGGGCCTCCACTTATGGCTACACCTTC. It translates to CASSRAWASTYGYTF.

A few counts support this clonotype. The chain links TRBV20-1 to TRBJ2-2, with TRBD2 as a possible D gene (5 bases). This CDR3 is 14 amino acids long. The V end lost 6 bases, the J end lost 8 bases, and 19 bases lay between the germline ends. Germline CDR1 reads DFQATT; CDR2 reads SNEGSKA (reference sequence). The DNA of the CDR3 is TGCAGTGCCCCTAGGCCGGGGAAGCGAGGGGAGCTGTTTTTT. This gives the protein CSAPRPGKRGELFF.

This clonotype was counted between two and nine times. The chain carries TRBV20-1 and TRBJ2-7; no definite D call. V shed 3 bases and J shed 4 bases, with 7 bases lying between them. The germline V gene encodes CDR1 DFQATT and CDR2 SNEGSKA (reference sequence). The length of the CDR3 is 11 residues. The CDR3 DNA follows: TGCAGTGCTAGTGTGGAATACGAGCAGTACTTC. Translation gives CSASVEYEQYF.

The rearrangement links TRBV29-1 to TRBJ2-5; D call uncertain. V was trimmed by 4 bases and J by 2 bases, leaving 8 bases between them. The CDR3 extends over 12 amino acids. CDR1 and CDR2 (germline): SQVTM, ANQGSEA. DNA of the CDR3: TGCAGCGTTGCTGGCGGACAAGAGACCCAGTACTTC. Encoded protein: CSVAGGQETQYF.

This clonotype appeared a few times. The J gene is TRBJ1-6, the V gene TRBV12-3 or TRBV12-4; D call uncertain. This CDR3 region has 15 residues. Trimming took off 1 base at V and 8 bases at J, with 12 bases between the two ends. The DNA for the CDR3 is TGTGCCAGCAGTTTAGGTCCGGGCGTGGATTCACCCCTCCACTTT. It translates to CASSLGPGVDSPLHF.

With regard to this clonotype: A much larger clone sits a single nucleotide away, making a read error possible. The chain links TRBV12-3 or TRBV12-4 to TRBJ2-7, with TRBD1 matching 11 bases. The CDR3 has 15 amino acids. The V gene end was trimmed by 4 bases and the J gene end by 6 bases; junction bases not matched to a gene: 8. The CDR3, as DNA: TGTGCCAGCAGTTCCATCGGGACAGGGGGTGGCGAGCAGTACTTC. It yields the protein CASSSIGTGGGEQYF.

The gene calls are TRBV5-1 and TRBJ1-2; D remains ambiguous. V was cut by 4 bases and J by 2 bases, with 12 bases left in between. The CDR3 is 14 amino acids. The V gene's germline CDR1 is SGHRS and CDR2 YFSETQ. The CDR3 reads CASSPEGSNYGYTF. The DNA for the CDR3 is TGCGCCAGCAGCCCCGAAGGGTCCAACTATGGCTACACCTTC.

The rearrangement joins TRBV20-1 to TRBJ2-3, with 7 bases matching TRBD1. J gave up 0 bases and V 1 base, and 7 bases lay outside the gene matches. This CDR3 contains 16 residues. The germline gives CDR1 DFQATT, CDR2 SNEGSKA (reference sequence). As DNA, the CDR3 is TGCAGTGCTAGAGCCACGACAGGGCCCAGCACAGATACGCAGTATTTT. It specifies CSARATTGPSTDTQYF.